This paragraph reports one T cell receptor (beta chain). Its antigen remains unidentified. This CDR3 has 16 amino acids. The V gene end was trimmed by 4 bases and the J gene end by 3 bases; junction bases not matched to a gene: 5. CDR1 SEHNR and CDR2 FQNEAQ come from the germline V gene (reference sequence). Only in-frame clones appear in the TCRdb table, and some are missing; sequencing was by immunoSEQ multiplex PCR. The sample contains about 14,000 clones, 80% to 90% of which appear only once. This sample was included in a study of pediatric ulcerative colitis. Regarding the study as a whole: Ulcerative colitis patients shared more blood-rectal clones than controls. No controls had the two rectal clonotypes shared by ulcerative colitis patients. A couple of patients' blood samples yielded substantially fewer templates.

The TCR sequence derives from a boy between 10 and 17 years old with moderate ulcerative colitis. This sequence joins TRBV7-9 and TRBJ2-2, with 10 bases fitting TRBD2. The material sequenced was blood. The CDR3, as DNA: TGTGCCAGCAGCTCCATCGGACTAGCGGACACCGGGGAGCTGTTTTTT. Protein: CASSSIGLADTGELFF. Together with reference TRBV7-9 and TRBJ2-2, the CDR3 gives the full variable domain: DTGVSQNPRHKITKRGQNVTFRCDPISEHNRLYWYRQTLGQGPEFLTYFQNEAQLEKSRLLSDRFSAERPKGSFSTLEIQRTEQGDSAMYLCASSSIGLADTGELFFGEGSRLTVL.